This TCR beta chain comes out of a study of T cell responses to AZD1222 COVID-19 vaccine. The repertoire was sequenced with immunoSEQ multiplex PCR; TCRdb's copy has only in-frame clones and lacks some. The data contain about 150,000 clones, about 87% of them singletons. This CDR3 has 17 amino acids. Germline V gene sequence: CDR1 MDHEN, CDR2 SYDVKM. The junction had 16 bases not matched to a gene; V was cut back by 6 bases and J by 6 bases. The sample was peripheral blood, taken on day 0 of AZD1222 vaccination. The sequence derives from an adult in good health. The J gene is TRBJ1-5, the V gene TRBV28, with 8 bases matching TRBD1. CDR3 sequence: CASSPNVMDRVGQPQHF. CDR3 sequence (DNA): TGTGCCAGCAGCCCAAACGTTATGGACAGGGTGGGTCAGCCCCAGCATTTT. The full variable domain, completed using reference TRBV28 and TRBJ1-5, is DVKVTQSSRYLVKRTGEKVFLECVQDMDHENMFWYRQDPGLGLRLIYFSYDVKMKEKGDIPEGYSVSREKKERFSLILESASTNQTSMYLCASSPNVMDRVGQPQHFGDGTRLSIL.